These 20 T cell receptor beta chains came from one sample sequenced in a study of PD-1 blockade in classical Hodgkin lymphoma (dated by TCRdb to the early 2020s). Receptor amplification or capture employed the immunoSEQ multiplex PCR assay. This is the immuneACCESS table as TCRdb keeps it, with only in-frame sequences that have V and J called. A part of the clones is gone; compared with another copy, unresolved V genes explain less than half, and the rest is unexplained. The sample table holds tens of thousands of clones, of which around 88% were seen once. The top ten clonotypes cover under 15% of the sample. The intended sense of this specimen's time point label: cycle 1 day 1 (C1D1), immediately before nivolumab initiation. Relapse after autologous stem cell transplantation had occurred in all trial patients, and cohorts A, B and C were distinguished by prior brentuximab vedotin exposure. Sequencing was performed on peripheral blood mononuclear cells (PBMCs), taken at baseline. The receptors originated from a human donor with classical Hodgkin lymphoma.

This clone was counted between two and nine times. The chain links TRBV28 to TRBJ2-2; a possible D gene is TRBD1 (5 bases). The germline CDR1 and CDR2 sequences are MDHEN and SYDVKM. Trimming shortened V by 2 bases and J by 7 bases, and 8 bases separated the two germline ends. This CDR3 has 13 residues. The CDR3 DNA reads as TGTGCCAGCAGTTTACAGGGTTTCGGGGAGCTGTTTTTT. This encodes CASSLQGFGELFF.

This clone came up once. The V gene is TRBV19, the J gene TRBJ1-5; 8 bases align to TRBD1. Per the germline V gene, CDR1 is LNHDA and CDR2 is SQIVND (reference sequence). The junction had 9 bases not matched to a gene; V was cut back by 5 bases and J by 6 bases. The CDR3 spans 15 residues. The CDR3 coding sequence is TGTGCCAGTAGTCCAGGACAGGGCGTAAGTCAGCCCCAGCATTTT. It codes for CASSPGQGVSQPQHF.

The genes are TRBV28 and TRBJ1-2; TRBD1 aligns across 7 bases. The germline V gene has CDR1 MDHEN and CDR2 SYDVKM. The length of the CDR3 is 15 residues. V lost 3 bases to trimming and J lost 0 bases; unmatched junction nucleotides: 4. The DNA of the CDR3 is TGTGCCAGCAGTTTGGGGACAGTGACTAACTATGGCTACACCTTC. Translating gives CASSLGTVTNYGYTF.

This chain uses TRBV7-9 with TRBJ1-5; 7 bases match TRBD1. This CDR3 has 16 residues. The V and J ends lost 2 bases and 6 bases, in that order; junction bases with no gene match: 10. Per the germline V gene, CDR1 is SEHNR and CDR2 is FQNEAQ (reference sequence). Written as DNA, the CDR3 is TGTGCCAGCAGCTTATATCTTATAGGGGGCAGTCAGCCCCAGCATTTT. Protein sequence: CASSLYLIGGSQPQHF.

The V call is TRBV13, the J call TRBJ2-2; D ambiguous. Germline assignment: CDR1 PRHDT and CDR2 FYEKMQ (reference sequence). The CDR3 has 11 amino acids. Trimming took 3 bases from V and 9 from J, leaving 5 bases between them. The CDR3 loop reads CASSLSRELFF. The CDR3 region has the DNA TGTGCCAGCAGCTTGTCCCGGGAGCTGTTTTTT.

CDR3 in amino acids: CASSDWGRSQPQHF. In nucleotides, the CDR3 is TGTGCCAGCAGTGATTGGGGAAGGAGTCAGCCCCAGCATTTT. The V and J genes are TRBV25-1 and TRBJ1-5; D not resolved. The CDR3 contains 14 residues. The germline V and J ends were trimmed by 3 bases and 6 bases, with 12 bases remaining between them. Germline V gene lookup returns CDR1 MGHDK and CDR2 SYGVNS. Full variable domain (remainder filled in from reference TRBV25-1 and TRBJ1-5): EADIYQTPRYLVIGTGKKITLECSQTMGHDKMYWYQQDPGMELHLIHYSYGVNSTEKGDLSSESTVSRIRTEHFPLTLESARPSHTSQYLCASSDWGRSQPQHFGDGTRLSIL.

The gene calls are TRBV30 and TRBJ2-2, with D possibly TRBD2 on 5 matching bases. V was shortened by 5 bases and J by 7 bases, with 14 bases between the two germline ends. Germline loops: CDR1 GTSNPN, CDR2 SVGIG (reference sequence). There are 13 residues in the CDR3. DNA of the CDR3: TGTGCCTGGGAATTCAAGCGGCACGGGGAGCTGTTTTTT. Amino acids: CAWEFKRHGELFF.

In this sample, this clone turned up once. The chain links TRBV10-2 to TRBJ2-1; D gene unclear. Between the trimmed V and J ends, which lost 9 bases and 0 bases, there was a span of 9 bases. The CDR3 covers 13 residues. Germline loops: CDR1 WSHSY, CDR2 SAAADI. The chain's CDR3 is CASGAISYNEQFF. The CDR3, as DNA: TGCGCCAGTGGAGCGATCTCCTACAATGAGCAGTTCTTC.

The chain uses TRBV30 and TRBJ1-3; D is undetermined. Trimming removed 3 bases at V and 8 bases at J, with 20 bases between. The CDR3 runs 15 residues. CDR1 and CDR2 (germline): GTSNPN, SVGIG (reference sequence). CDR3 bases: TGTGCCTGGAGCCCCGGGCTAGGGTCGTACCACACCATATATTTT. It is translated as CAWSPGLGSYHTIYF.

V is TRBV6-5 and J is TRBJ2-2, with 7 bases that match TRBD1. V lost 5 bases to trimming and J lost 7 bases; unmatched junction nucleotides: 7. Germline lookup yields CDR1 MNHEY and CDR2 SVGAGI. The CDR3 extends over 14 amino acids. CDR3 DNA: TGTGCCAGCAGTCCCCACCAGGGGGTCGGGGAGCTGTTTTTT. It yields the protein CASSPHQGVGELFF.

This rearrangement joins TRBV19 to TRBJ1-2; a possible D gene is TRBD1 (5 bases). V gave up 5 bases and J gave up 8 bases, with 15 bases separating them. Germline V lookup: CDR1 LNHDA, CDR2 SQIVND (reference sequence). There are 13 residues in the CDR3. CDR3 DNA sequence: TGTGCCAGTAGTTTGGAGGGGAGGGGCGGCTACACCTTC. Protein sequence: CASSLEGRGGYTF. Looking up the rest from reference TRBV19 and TRBJ1-2 gives the full variable domain: DGGITQSPKYLFRKEGQNVTLSCEQNLNHDAMYWYRQDPGQGLRLIYYSQIVNDFQKGDIAEGYSVSREKKESFPLTVTSAQKNPTAFYLCASSLEGRGGYTFGSGTRLTVV.

In this sample, this clone turned up once. This sequence joins TRBV5-1 and TRBJ1-1; D might be TRBD1 (5 bases). Germline values: CDR1 SGHRS, CDR2 YFSETQ. The length of the CDR3 is 14 residues. Deletions cut 4 bases from V and 1 base from J, with 11 bases between. Here the CDR3 reads CASSAQGRNTEAFF. CDR3 sequence (DNA): TGCGCCAGCAGCGCTCAGGGCAGGAACACTGAAGCTTTCTTT.

Notes on this clone: At one end the junction does not follow the germline gene, possibly because of a read error. This sequence joins TRBV5-1 and TRBJ2-7; 8 positions agree with TRBD2. This CDR3 spans 15 amino acids. The germline V gene has CDR1 SGHRS and CDR2 YFSETQ. The CDR3 reads CASSFPEAGVYEQYF. CDR3 in DNA: TGTGCCAGCAGCTTCCCCGAAGCGGGGGTTTACGAGCAGTACTTC. The whole variable domain, filled in from reference TRBV5-1 and TRBJ2-7, reads KAGVTQTPRYLIKTRGQQVTLSCSPISGHRSVSWYQQTPGQGLQFLFEYFSETQRNKGNFPGRFSGRQFSNSRSEMNVSTLELGDSALYLCASSFPEAGVYEQYFGPGTRLTVT.

This clone ranks as medium-sized (0.01 to 0.1%). The DNA for the CDR3 is TGTGCCAGCAGCTCCCCAGGGGAAAACTATGGCTACACCTTC. As protein: CASSSPGENYGYTF. The chain uses TRBV7-3 and TRBJ1-2; D is perhaps TRBD1 (6 bases). Germline CDR1 SGHTA, CDR2 FQGTGA. The CDR3 spans 14 residues. V was clipped by 4 bases and J by 2 bases, with 11 bases between them.

The rearrangement links TRBV18 to TRBJ1-2, with TRBD1 as a possible D gene (6 bases). V was cut by 0 bases and J by 2 bases, with 7 bases left in between. Germline values: CDR1 KGHSH, CDR2 LQKENI. The CDR3 totals 14 residues. The CDR3 is CASSPPDRNYGYTF. DNA for the CDR3: TGTGCCAGCTCACCACCCGACAGGAACTATGGCTACACCTTC.

The chain carries TRBV2 and TRBJ2-5; the match to TRBD2 covers 8 bases. This CDR3 has 15 residues. CDR1 is SNHLY, CDR2 FYNNEI, per germline. With 8 bases clipped from V and 0 bases from J, the junction kept 8 bases outside the gene matches. CDR3 residues: CASGGVAGNQETQYF. The CDR3 bases are TGTGCCAGCGGTGGGGTAGCGGGGAACCAAGAGACCCAGTACTTC. Drawing the rest from reference TRBV2 and TRBJ2-5, the complete variable domain is EPEVTQTPSHQVTQMGQEVILRCVPISNHLYFYWYRQILGQKVEFLVSFYNNEISEKSEIFDDQFSVERPDGSNFTLKIRSTKLEDSAMYFCASGGVAGNQETQYFGPGTRLLVL.

This rearrangement joins TRBV6-4 to TRBJ1-6; weak D call: TRBD1 (6 bases). Between the trimmed V and J ends, which lost 2 bases and 12 bases, there was a span of 14 bases. This CDR3 spans 14 amino acids. Germline V CDR1 and CDR2: MRHNA, SNTAGT. The CDR3 DNA reads TGTGCCAGCAGTGACGGGCAGGGGAACGGACCCCTCCACTTT. This encodes CASSDGQGNGPLHF.

The count of this clone is one. The chain couples TRBV20-1 to TRBJ1-1; D is perhaps TRBD1 (6 bases). With 4 bases removed from V and 6 bases from J, the gap between germline ends came to 9 bases. Germline loops: CDR1 DFQATT, CDR2 SNEGSKA (reference sequence). This CDR3 has 11 amino acids. The CDR3 sequence: CSAIRGAEAFF. The CDR3 DNA reads as TGCAGTGCTATCAGGGGCGCTGAAGCTTTCTTT.

This clone has more than one count but fewer than ten. V and J are TRBV7-7 and TRBJ2-5; D may match TRBD1 or TRBD2 (5 bases each). Germline CDR1 and CDR2: SSHAT and FNYEAQ (reference sequence). The CDR3 length is 14 residues. Trimming stripped 5 bases from V and 1 base from J, with 11 bases between. CDR3 bases: TGTGCCAGCAGCGCGAGGGGAAGCCAAGAGACCCAGTACTTC. Its protein product is CASSARGSQETQYF. The full variable domain, with the rest looked up from reference TRBV7-7 and TRBJ2-5, is GAGVSQSPRYKVTKRGQDVTLRCDPISSHATLYWYQQALGQGPEFLTYFNYEAQPDKSGLPSDRFSAERPEGSISTLTIQRTEQRDSAMYRCASSARGSQETQYFGPGTRLLVL.

This clone showed up just once. The chain is built from TRBV13 and TRBJ1-2; TRBD1 matches 8 bases. V lost 3 bases to trimming and J lost 5 bases; unmatched junction nucleotides: 2. Germline CDR1 and CDR2: PRHDT and FYEKMQ (reference sequence). There are 13 residues in the CDR3. CDR3 in DNA: TGTGCCAGCAGCTTCGGACAGGGTTATGGCTACACCTTC. As protein: CASSFGQGYGYTF.